This TCR beta chain was recorded in a study of technical replicates of blood from a handful of donors (TCRdb year 2017). From the cysteine up to the phenylalanine, the CDR3 has a length of 16 residues. Of all the DNA, just the CDR3 is kept, 48 bases in frame from base 1. The germline V gene (reference sequence) specifies MNHNY as CDR1 and SVGAGI as CDR2. V is cut back by 0 bases and J by 0 bases, with 3 bases in the junction unmatched. To prepare the library, the immunoSEQ multiplex PCR assay was applied. As stored in TCRdb, this immuneACCESS dataset retains in-frame rearrangements with V and J assigned. A fraction of the clones does not appear; measured against another copy, unresolved V genes explain less than half of the discrepancy, and the remainder lacks a known reason. This sample is represented by about 84,000 clones; about 98% of them were singletons. Approximately 0.15% of the sample is taken by the ten largest.

As concerns this clone: What antigen it recognizes has not been identified. Base qualities were left out, and no much larger clone turns up one base away.

The specimen was T cells isolated from PBMCs. The clonotype comes from a human donor in good health. The chain employs TRBV6-6 and TRBJ2-7; 9 junctional bases match TRBD2. For the CDR3, the sequence is CASSYSSSGNSYEQYF. At the DNA level, the sequence is TGTGCCAGCAGTTACTCGTCTAGCGGGAACTCCTACGAGCAGTACTTC.